The rows below give T cell receptor beta chains drawn from one sample of a study of siplizumab effects on memory and regulatory T cells. Repertoires were generated with immunoSEQ multiplex PCR, while TCRdb's copy carries only in-frame clones and drops some. Found here are approximately 120,000 clones, roughly 94% of them singletons; the top ten hold 0.6% to 0.8%. Specimen: Tregs sorted from blood. The receptors stem from a human donor in good health. The CDR3 runs from the conserved cysteine through the conserved F or W. The D gene is left open where the match is weak. Clone size appears in some rows only: once, few, many, or a class for an expanded clone.

clone size | J gene | V gene | D gene | CDR3 DNA | CDR3 protein
once | TRBJ2-6 | TRBV7-2 | NA | TGTGCCAGCAGCACACTTCGCTCTGGGGCCAACGTCCTGACTTTC | CASSTLRSGANVLTF
NA | TRBJ1-2 | TRBV10-3 | TRBD1 | TGTGCCATCAGGGGACGGACAGGGGATGGCTACACCTTC | CAIRGRTGDGYTF
NA | TRBJ2-5 | TRBV18 | TRBD2 | TGTGCCAGCTCACCCAACTATAGCGGGAGGGCCGAAGAGACCCAGTACTTC | CASSPNYSGRAEETQYF
NA | TRBJ2-1 | TRBV11-1 | TRBD2 | TGTGCCAGCAGCTTTGGCGGGGGACCCTTTCGCAATGAGCAGTTCTTC | CASSFGGGPFRNEQFF
NA | TRBJ1-3 | TRBV5-1 | NA | TGCGCCAGCAGCTTGGGTCCGGACGCTGGAAACACCATATATTTT | CASSLGPDAGNTIYF
NA | TRBJ1-1 | TRBV19 | NA | TGTGCCAGTAGTATTCTGGGACTAGGGAACACTGAAGCTTTCTTT | CASSILGLGNTEAFF
NA | TRBJ2-7 | TRBV11-2 | NA | TGTGCCAGCAGCTTAGGGAGCGTAAGCGAGCAGTACTTC | CASSLGSVSEQYF
NA | TRBJ2-6 | TRBV10-3 | NA | TGTGCCATCAGACCGACAGTCTCTGGGGCCAACGTCCTGACTTTC | CAIRPTVSGANVLTF
NA | TRBJ2-1 | TRBV19 | NA | TGTGCCAGTAAAGAGCGCCACGAGCAGTTCTTC | CASKERHEQFF
once | TRBJ1-1 | TRBV4-1 | TRBD1 | TGCGCCAGCAGCCAAGAATACAGGGGGATCACTGAAGCTTTCTTT | CASSQEYRGITEAFF
NA | TRBJ1-2 | TRBV27 | NA | TGTGCCAGCAGGACCGGGACTTCCCCACAAAATTTCTATGGCTACACCTTC | CASRTGTSPQNFYGYTF
NA | TRBJ1-2 | TRBV5-1 | NA | TGCGCCAGCAGCTCGTCGGCGCGGAACCCCAATGGCTACACCTTC | CASSSSARNPNGYTF
NA | TRBJ1-5 | TRBV7-8 | NA | TGTGCCAGCAGCTTACGGGGGGCCTTTAGCAATCAGCCCCAGCATTTT | CASSLRGAFSNQPQHF
NA | TRBJ2-1 | TRBV19 | NA | TGTGCCACCAGGGACATCTTAAATGAGCAGTTCTTC | CATRDILNEQFF
NA | TRBJ2-1 | TRBV29-1 | TRBD2 | TGCAGCGTCCCGGCGCGGGGGTCTGGTTCGCGGTGGCAGTTCTTC | CSVPARGSGSRWQFF
NA | TRBJ1-3 | TRBV18 | NA | TGTGCCAGCTCACCAACAGGGAGAAACACCATATATTTT | CASSPTGRNTIYF
once | TRBJ2-5 | TRBV2 | NA | TGTGCCAGCACTACCGACATTGAGACCCAGTACTTC | CASTTDIETQYF
NA | TRBJ2-1 | TRBV28 | TRBD2 | TGTGCCAGCAGTGTCCCACTAGCGGGTGAGCAGTTCTTC | CASSVPLAGEQFF
NA | TRBJ2-2 | TRBV5-1 | NA | TGCGCCAGCAGCTTGGCCCCGGAGACAGCGAACACCGGGGAGCTGTTTTTT | CASSLAPETANTGELFF
few | TRBJ1-3 | TRBV10-1 | NA | TGCGCCAGCAGAATGACAGTGGTCTCTGGAAACACCATATATTTT | CASRMTVVSGNTIYF
NA | TRBJ1-1 | TRBV2 | NA | TGTGCCAGCAGTGCCTGGACAGCGAACACTGAAGCTTTCTTT | CASSAWTANTEAFF
once | TRBJ2-2 | TRBV5-1 | TRBD2 | TGCGCCAGCAGCATGGGACTAGCGGGAGTTACCGGGGAGCTGTTTTTT | CASSMGLAGVTGELFF
NA | TRBJ2-7 | TRBV29-1 | TRBD2 | TGCAGCGCTGCCGGGACTAGAGGCTACGAGCAGTACTTC | CSAAGTRGYEQYF
NA | TRBJ1-2 | TRBV6-7 | NA | TGTGCCAGCAGTTACCCGAGACAGTGCCCACATGGAAAGTATGGCTACACCTTC | CASSYPRQCPHGKYGYTF
NA | TRBJ2-4 | TRBV9 | TRBD1 | TGTGCCAGCAGCGTAGCTACAGGGGGATTGGGAAACATTCAGTACTTC | CASSVATGGLGNIQYF
NA | TRBJ2-1 | TRBV30 | NA | TGTGCCTGGAGTAGGCTGGGGCCTTACAATGAGCAGTTCTTC | CAWSRLGPYNEQFF
NA | TRBJ1-4 | TRBV25-1 | TRBD1 | TGTGCCAGCAGTGAATCAGGTTTTGGGGACAGCCGGGAAAAACTGTTTTTT | CASSESGFGDSREKLFF
NA | TRBJ1-1 | TRBV7-2 | NA | TGTGCCAGCAGCTTATGGGGGCAGGCTGAAGCTTTCTTT | CASSLWGQAEAFF
NA | TRBJ1-5 | TRBV6-1 | NA | TGTGCCAGCAGTGAACTAGGTACTAGCAATCAGCCCCAGCATTTT | CASSELGTSNQPQHF
NA | TRBJ1-2 | TRBV28 | TRBD1 | TGTGCCAGCCTGACAGGGTTCAACTATGGCTACACCTTC | CASLTGFNYGYTF
NA | TRBJ1-1 | TRBV29-1 | NA | TGCAGCGTTAATACGGCCACTGAAGCTTTCTTT | CSVNTATEAFF
NA | TRBJ2-7 | TRBV19 | NA | TGTGCCAGTAGTAGGCAGGGACTCCCCGAATACGAGCAGTACTTC | CASSRQGLPEYEQYF
NA | TRBJ1-6 | TRBV19 | TRBD1 | TGTGCCAGTATGGACAGGGAGAATTCACCCCTCCACTTT | CASMDRENSPLHF
NA | TRBJ2-7 | TRBV9 | NA | TGTGCCAGCAGCGGCGGGACGGGGAGCTCCTACGAGCAGTACTTC | CASSGGTGSSYEQYF
NA | TRBJ2-7 | TRBV18 | NA | TGTGCCAGCTCACCTAATCCCCGTGGGCAGTACTTC | CASSPNPRGQYF
NA | TRBJ1-1 | TRBV7-9 | TRBD1 | TGTGCCAGCAGCTTGGGACAGGGGAGCACTGAAGCTTTCTTT | CASSLGQGSTEAFF
NA | TRBJ2-7 | TRBV30 | NA | TGTGCCTGGGGACACGGCTACGAGCAGTACTTC | CAWGHGYEQYF
NA | TRBJ1-2 | TRBV7-9 | NA | TGTGCCAGCAGACAGACCGGGGGGCTAAACTATGGCTACACCTTC | CASRQTGGLNYGYTF
NA | TRBJ2-1 | TRBV5-4 | NA | TGTGCCAGCAGCTTCGATCTTGTCCTAGACTACAATGAGCAGTTCTTC | CASSFDLVLDYNEQFF
NA | TRBJ1-1 | TRBV6-5 | TRBD1 | TGTGCCAGCACCAAGGACAGGTGGAATGAAGCTTTCTTT | CASTKDRWNEAFF
once | TRBJ2-3 | TRBV2 | TRBD2 | TGTGCCAGCAGTGAAGCGCTTCGTTCTCGGCTAGCGGGAGAGTCAGATACGCAGTATTTT | CASSEALRSRLAGESDTQYF
NA | TRBJ1-3 | TRBV21-1 | NA | TGTGCCAGCAGCCCCCACTGCTGGACAGCGGGAAACACCATATATTTT | CASSPHCWTAGNTIYF